This T cell receptor beta chain originates from a study of T-cell reconstitution after alpha-beta-depleted transplantation in children listed by TCRdb under 2016. About the study as a whole: Using TCR repertoire profiling, the study quantitatively followed how T-cell immune reconstitution unfolded in children after TCRalphabeta/CD19-depleted allogeneic hematopoietic cell transplantation.

Receptor amplification or capture employed PCR. Sequencing used an Illumina HiSeq 2500. To normalize quantification of the TCRbeta repertoire, the TCR libraries were built with molecular barcoding that relied on unique molecular identifiers. In-frame beta chains were kept once TCRdb had trimmed the public reads at Q25 with fastp and called clones with MiXCR. Records with the same CDR3 protein are collapsed into one entry carrying the most frequent genes and DNA. The sample yields about a million distinct CDR3 sequences; about 29% were counted once. 25% to 35% of the sample is held by the ten biggest clonotypes. The CDR3 contains 12 residues, cysteine and phenylalanine counted. The kept DNA is CDR3 alone, 36 bases in frame from the first base. As encoded in the germline V gene, CDR1 is SGHDT while CDR2 is YYEEEE. V is pared back by 4 bases and J by 4 bases, with 9 bases lying between the germline termini.

What the study reported, not specific to this receptor: About two months after transplant, the apparently early recovery of alphabetaT-cell counts reportedly depended on just several hundred clones that had expanded rapidly and came from non-depleted graft cells. The high TCRbeta diversity at day 60 in some patients was ascribed to recipient T cells and intrathymic progenitors that had survived conditioning. Over the following months the frequencies of hyperexpanded clones went down, and after one year T-cell counts and TCRbeta diversity were mostly credited to newly produced T cells.

Reading the label with the study, this specimen's treatment or condition is: allogeneic hematopoietic cell transplantation with graft depleted of TCRalphabeta T cells and CD19 B cells. TCRalphabeta/CD19-depleted allogeneic hematopoietic cell grafts were given to the transplant recipients, all of whom were children. In the case of this clonotype: Its antigen is not yet known. Qualities for individual bases were not recorded, and no much larger clone is one base off.

The rearranged chain carries TRBV5-6 and TRBJ2-7, with the D gene uncertain. The sequences come from PBMCs, mostly from graft donor cells, collected 360 days after TCRalphabeta/CD19-depleted stem cell transplant. The receptor's source is a boy younger than two who had a stem cell transplant for SCID, so the T cells may come from the graft donor. This receptor has the CDR3 CASSILAYEQYF. The bases read TGTGCCAGCAGCATACTCGCTTACGAGCAGTACTTC.